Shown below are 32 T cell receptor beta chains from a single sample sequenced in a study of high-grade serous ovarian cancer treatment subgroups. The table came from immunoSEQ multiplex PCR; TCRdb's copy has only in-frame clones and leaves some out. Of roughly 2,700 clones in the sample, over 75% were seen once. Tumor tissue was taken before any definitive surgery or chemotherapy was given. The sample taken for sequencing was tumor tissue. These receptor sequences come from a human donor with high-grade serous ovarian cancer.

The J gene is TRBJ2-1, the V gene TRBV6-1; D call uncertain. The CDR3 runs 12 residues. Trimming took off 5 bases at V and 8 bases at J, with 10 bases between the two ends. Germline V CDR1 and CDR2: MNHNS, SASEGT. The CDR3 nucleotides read TGTGCCAGCAGTTCCCTAAGCGATGAGCAGTTCTTC. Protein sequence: CASSSLSDEQFF.

The chain's CDR3 is CSVSRGFTDTQYF. For the CDR3, the DNA is TGCAGCGTTTCAAGGGGTTTCACAGATACGCAGTATTTT. The genes are TRBV29-1 and TRBJ2-3; maybe TRBD1 (5 bases). This CDR3 comprises 13 residues. Trimming took 5 bases from V and 2 from J, leaving 11 bases between them. Germline V gene data show CDR1 as SQVTM and CDR2 as ANQGSEA.

The CDR3 DNA reads TGCGCCAGCAGCCCGGGGCGCCAGGGTAAAGAGACCCAGTACTTC. This translates into CASSPGRQGKETQYF. The chain employs TRBV5-1 and TRBJ2-5; D possibly uses TRBD1 or TRBD2 (5 bases each). Trimming removed 4 bases at V and 3 bases at J, with 16 bases between. The CDR3 totals 15 residues. Germline-derived CDR1 and CDR2 are SGHRS and YFSETQ.

The CDR3 here is CASGTANTGELFF. Here the CDR3 DNA reads TGTGCCAGCGGGACAGCGAACACCGGGGAGCTGTTTTTT. The chain recombines TRBV6-5 with TRBJ2-2; 7 nucleotides line up with TRBD1. The CDR3 contains 13 residues. CDR1 is MNHEY and CDR2 is SVGAGI in the germline V gene. V lost 8 bases, J lost 0 bases, and 0 bases stayed unmatched.

The CDR3 coding sequence is TGCGCCAGCAGCTCCGTTTCCGGGACAGCTAATGAAAAACTGTTTTTT. Translation gives CASSSVSGTANEKLFF. This chain uses TRBV5-1 with TRBJ1-4, with 7 positions matching TRBD1. The CDR3 consists of 16 residues. In germline, CDR1 is SGHRS, CDR2 YFSETQ. Losses at the gene ends were 3 bases for V and 3 bases for J; bases not matched to a gene: 8.

The CDR3 region has the DNA TGTGCCAGCAGCACCCGCCGGGGAGTCGGGGCCACTGAAGCTTTCTTT. It specifies CASSTRRGVGATEAFF. V and J are TRBV7-9 and TRBJ1-1, with a tentative D call TRBD1 (5 bases). CDR1 is SEHNR, CDR2 FQNEAQ, per germline (reference sequence). With 5 bases removed from V and 4 bases from J, the gap between germline ends came to 20 bases. CDR3 size: 16 residues.

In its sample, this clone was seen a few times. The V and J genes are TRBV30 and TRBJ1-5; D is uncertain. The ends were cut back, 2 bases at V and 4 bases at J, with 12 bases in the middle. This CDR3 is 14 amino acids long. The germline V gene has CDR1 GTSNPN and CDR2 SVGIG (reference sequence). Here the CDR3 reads CAWSSVSENQPQHF. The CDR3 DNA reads TGTGCCTGGAGTTCCGTATCTGAAAATCAGCCCCAGCATTTT.

The CDR3 is CASHRGAPGANVLTF. The CDR3 nucleotides read TGTGCCAGCCATAGGGGGGCGCCGGGGGCCAACGTCCTGACTTTC. The V and J genes are TRBV28 and TRBJ2-6; either TRBD1 or TRBD2 may supply D (6 bases each). The germline V gene has CDR1 MDHEN and CDR2 SYDVKM. CDR3 length: 15 residues. Trimming cost V 8 bases and J 4 bases, with 15 bases left between them.

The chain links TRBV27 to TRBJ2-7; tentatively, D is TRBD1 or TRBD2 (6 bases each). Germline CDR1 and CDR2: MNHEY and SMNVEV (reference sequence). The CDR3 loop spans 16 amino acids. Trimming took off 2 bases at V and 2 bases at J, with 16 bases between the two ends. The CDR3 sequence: CASSLGFWGAPYEQYF. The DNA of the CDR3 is TGTGCCAGCAGTTTAGGGTTCTGGGGGGCCCCCTACGAGCAGTACTTC.

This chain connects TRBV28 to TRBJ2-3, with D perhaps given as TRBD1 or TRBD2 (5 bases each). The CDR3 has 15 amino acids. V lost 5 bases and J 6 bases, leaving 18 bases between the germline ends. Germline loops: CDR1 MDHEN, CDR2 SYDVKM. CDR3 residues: CASSPPLGVGDTQYF. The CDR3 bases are TGTGCCAGCAGTCCCCCGCTGGGGGTGGGCGATACGCAGTATTTT.

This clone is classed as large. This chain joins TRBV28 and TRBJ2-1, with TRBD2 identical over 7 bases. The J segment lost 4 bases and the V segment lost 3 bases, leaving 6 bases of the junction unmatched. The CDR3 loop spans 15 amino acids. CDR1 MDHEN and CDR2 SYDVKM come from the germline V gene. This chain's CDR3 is CASSFIAGGYNEQFF. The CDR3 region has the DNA TGTGCCAGCAGTTTTATAGCGGGCGGGTACAATGAGCAGTTCTTC.

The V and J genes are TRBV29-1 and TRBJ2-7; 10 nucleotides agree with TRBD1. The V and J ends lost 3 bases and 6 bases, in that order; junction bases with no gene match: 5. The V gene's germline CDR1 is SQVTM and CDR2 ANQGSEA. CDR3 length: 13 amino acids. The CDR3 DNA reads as TGCAGCGTTGATCGGACAGGGGGACGCGAGCAGTACTTC. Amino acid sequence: CSVDRTGGREQYF.

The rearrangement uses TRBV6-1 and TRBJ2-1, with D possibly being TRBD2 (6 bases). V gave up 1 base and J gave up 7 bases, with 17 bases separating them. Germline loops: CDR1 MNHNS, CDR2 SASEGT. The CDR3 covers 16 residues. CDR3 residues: CASSEEPTSYRNEQFF. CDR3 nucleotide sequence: TGTGCCAGCAGTGAAGAGCCGACTAGTTATAGGAATGAGCAGTTCTTC.

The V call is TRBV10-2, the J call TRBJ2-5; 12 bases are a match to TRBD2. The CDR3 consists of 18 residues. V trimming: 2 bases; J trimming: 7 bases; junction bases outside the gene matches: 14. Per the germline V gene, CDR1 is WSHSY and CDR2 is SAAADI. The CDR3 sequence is CASSEARPGLAGSGTQYF. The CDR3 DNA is TGCGCCAGCAGTGAGGCCCGCCCGGGACTAGCGGGCTCCGGGACCCAGTACTTC.

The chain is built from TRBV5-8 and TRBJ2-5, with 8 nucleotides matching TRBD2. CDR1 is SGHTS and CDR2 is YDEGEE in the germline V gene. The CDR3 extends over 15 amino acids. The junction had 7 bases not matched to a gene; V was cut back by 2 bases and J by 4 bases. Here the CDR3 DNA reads TGTGCCAGCAGCTTAAGGACTAGCACGCGAGAGACCCAGTACTTC. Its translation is CASSLRTSTRETQYF. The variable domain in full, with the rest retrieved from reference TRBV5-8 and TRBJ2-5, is EAGVTQSPTHLIKTRGQQATLRCSPISGHTSVYWYQQALGLGLQFLLWYDEGEERNRGNFPPRFSGRQFPNYSSELNVNALELEDSALYLCASSLRTSTRETQYFGPGTRLLVL.

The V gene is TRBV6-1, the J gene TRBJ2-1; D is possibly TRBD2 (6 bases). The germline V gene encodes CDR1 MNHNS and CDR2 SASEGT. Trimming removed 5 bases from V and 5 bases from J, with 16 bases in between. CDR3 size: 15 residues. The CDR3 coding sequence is TGTGCCAGCAGTTCGAGGGGCGGGATACACAATGAGCAGTTCTTC. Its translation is CASSSRGGIHNEQFF.

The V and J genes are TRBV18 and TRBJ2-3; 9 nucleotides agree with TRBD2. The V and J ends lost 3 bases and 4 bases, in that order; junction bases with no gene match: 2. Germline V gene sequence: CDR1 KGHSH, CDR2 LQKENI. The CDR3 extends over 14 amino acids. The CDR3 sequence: CASSPSGSADTQYF. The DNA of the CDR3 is TGTGCCAGCTCACCTAGCGGGAGCGCAGATACGCAGTATTTT.

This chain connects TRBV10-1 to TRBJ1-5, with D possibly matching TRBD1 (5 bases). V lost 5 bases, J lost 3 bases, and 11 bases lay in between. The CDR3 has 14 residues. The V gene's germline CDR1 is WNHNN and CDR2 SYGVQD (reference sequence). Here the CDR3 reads CASSPAGANQPQHF. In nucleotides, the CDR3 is TGCGCCAGCAGTCCTGCCGGGGCCAATCAGCCCCAGCATTTT.

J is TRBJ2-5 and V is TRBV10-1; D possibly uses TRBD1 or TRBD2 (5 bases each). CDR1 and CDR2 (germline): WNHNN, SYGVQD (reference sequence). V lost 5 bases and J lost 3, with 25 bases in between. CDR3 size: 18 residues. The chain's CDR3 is CASSKLTVGTTGKETQYF. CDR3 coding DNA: TGCGCCAGCAGTAAATTGACAGTCGGAACAACCGGGAAAGAGACCCAGTACTTC.

Here the CDR3 reads CASRPAGQANFYEQYF. CDR3 sequence (DNA): TGTGCCAGCAGGCCCGCGGGACAGGCCAACTTCTACGAGCAGTACTTC. The chain combines TRBV27 with TRBJ2-7; TRBD1 matches at 8 bases. Looked up from germline, CDR1 is MNHEY and CDR2 is SMNVEV (reference sequence). CDR3 length: 16 amino acids. The J segment lost 3 bases and the V segment lost 6 bases, leaving 13 bases of the junction unmatched.

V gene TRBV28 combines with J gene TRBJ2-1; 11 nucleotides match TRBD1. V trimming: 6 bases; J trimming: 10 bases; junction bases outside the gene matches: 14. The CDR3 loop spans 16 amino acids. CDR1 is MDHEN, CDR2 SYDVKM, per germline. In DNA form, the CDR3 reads TGTGCCAGCAGACACCCCGGGACAGGGGGAAAAACGGAGCAGTTCTTC. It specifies CASRHPGTGGKTEQFF. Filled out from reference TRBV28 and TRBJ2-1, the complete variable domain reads DVKVTQSSRYLVKRTGEKVFLECVQDMDHENMFWYRQDPGLGLRLIYFSYDVKMKEKGDIPEGYSVSREKKERFSLILESASTNQTSMYLCASRHPGTGGKTEQFFGPGTRLTVL.

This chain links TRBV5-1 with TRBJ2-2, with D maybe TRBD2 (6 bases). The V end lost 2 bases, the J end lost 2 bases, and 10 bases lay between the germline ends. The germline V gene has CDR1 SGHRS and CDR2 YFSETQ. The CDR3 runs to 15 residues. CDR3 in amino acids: CASSFQGGNTGELFF. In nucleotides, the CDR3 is TGCGCCAGCAGCTTTCAGGGAGGAAACACCGGGGAGCTGTTTTTT.

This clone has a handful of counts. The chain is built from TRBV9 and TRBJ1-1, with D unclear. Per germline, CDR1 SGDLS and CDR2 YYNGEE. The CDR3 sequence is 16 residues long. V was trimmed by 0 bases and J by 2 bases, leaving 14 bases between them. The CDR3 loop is CASSVGSPVPNTEAFF. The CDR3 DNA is TGTGCCAGCAGCGTAGGTAGTCCTGTTCCAAACACTGAAGCTTTCTTT.

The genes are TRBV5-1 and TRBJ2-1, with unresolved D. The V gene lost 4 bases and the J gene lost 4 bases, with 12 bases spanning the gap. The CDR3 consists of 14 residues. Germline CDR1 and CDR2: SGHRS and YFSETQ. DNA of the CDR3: TGCGCCAGCAGCCCTATCGAAGAATACAATGAGCAGTTCTTC. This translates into CASSPIEEYNEQFF.

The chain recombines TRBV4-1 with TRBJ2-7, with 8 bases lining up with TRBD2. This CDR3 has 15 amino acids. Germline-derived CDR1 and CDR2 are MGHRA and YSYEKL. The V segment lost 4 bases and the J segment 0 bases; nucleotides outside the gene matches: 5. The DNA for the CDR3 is TGCGCCAGCAGCCTATATAGCGGGATCTCCTACGAGCAGTACTTC. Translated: CASSLYSGISYEQYF.

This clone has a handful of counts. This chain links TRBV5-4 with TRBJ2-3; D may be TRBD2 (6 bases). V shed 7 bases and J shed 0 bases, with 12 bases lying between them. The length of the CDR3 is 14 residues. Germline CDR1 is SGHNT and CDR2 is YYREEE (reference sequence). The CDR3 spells CASHSGDSTDTQYF. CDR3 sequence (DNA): TGTGCCAGCCACTCGGGGGATAGCACAGATACGCAGTATTTT.

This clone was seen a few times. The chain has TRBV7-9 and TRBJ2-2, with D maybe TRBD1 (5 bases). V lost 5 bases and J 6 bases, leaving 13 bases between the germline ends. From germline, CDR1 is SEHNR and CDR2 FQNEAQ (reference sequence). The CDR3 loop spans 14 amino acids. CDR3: CASSPGIDAGELFF. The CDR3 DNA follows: TGTGCCAGCAGCCCAGGGATTGATGCCGGGGAGCTGTTTTTT.

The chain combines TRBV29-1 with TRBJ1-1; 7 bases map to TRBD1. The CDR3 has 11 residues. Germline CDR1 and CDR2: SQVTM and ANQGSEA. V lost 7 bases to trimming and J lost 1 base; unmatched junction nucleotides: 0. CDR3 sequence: CSGQGNTEAFF. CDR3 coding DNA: TGCAGCGGACAGGGGAACACTGAAGCTTTCTTT.

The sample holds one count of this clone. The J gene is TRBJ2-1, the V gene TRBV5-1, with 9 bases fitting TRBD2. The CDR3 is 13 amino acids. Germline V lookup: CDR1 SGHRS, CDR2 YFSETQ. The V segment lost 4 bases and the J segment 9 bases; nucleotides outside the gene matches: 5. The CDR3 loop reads CASSLSGSGEQFF. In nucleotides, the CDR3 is TGCGCCAGCAGCCTTAGCGGGAGTGGTGAGCAGTTCTTC.

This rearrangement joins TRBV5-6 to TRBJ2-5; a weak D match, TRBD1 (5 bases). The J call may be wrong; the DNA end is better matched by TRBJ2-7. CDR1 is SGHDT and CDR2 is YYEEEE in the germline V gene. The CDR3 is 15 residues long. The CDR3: CASSSSRAPRREQYF. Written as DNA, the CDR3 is TGTGCCAGCAGCTCGTCCAGGGCCCCACGGCGCGAGCAGTACTTC.

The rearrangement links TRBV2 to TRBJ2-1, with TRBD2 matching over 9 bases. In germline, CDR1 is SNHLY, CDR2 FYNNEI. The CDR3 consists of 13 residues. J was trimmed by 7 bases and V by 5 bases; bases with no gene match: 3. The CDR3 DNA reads TGTGCCAGCAGTTCCACTAGCGGGAATGAGCAGTTCTTC. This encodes CASSSTSGNEQFF.

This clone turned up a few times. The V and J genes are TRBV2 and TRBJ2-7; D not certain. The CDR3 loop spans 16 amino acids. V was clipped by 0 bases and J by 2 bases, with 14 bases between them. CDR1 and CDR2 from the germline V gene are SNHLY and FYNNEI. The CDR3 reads CASSEATGWQAYEQYF. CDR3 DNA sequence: TGTGCCAGCAGTGAAGCGACCGGGTGGCAGGCCTACGAGCAGTACTTC.